What follows are 23 T cell receptor beta chains derived from one specimen sequenced in a study of blood T cell repertoires in COVID-19. Using immunoSEQ multiplex PCR, the repertoire was profiled, and TCRdb retains in-frame clones only, with some absent. Altogether tens of thousands of clones are present, roughly 83% being singletons, with the ten largest covering 24%. Sequencing was carried out using peripheral blood. These receptors originate from a human donor in a cohort sampled during active COVID-19.

This sequence joins TRBV12-3 or TRBV12-4 and TRBJ1-1; D remains unclear. V was trimmed by 6 bases and J by 4 bases, leaving 12 bases between them. The CDR3 runs to 13 residues. CDR3 coding DNA: TGTGCCAGCAGAGAGAGGGAGCGCACTGAAGCTTTCTTT. As protein: CASRERERTEAFF.

This clone was seen once. V usage is TRBV19 and J usage is TRBJ1-5; D call uncertain. This CDR3 contains 14 residues. The germline V and J ends were trimmed by 5 bases and 3 bases, with 11 bases remaining between them. CDR1 LNHDA and CDR2 SQIVND come from the germline V gene (reference sequence). The CDR3 loop reads CASSVTGDNQPQHF. CDR3 sequence (DNA): TGTGCCAGTAGTGTGACGGGAGACAATCAGCCCCAGCATTTT.

The chain carries TRBV18 and TRBJ2-3; weak D call: TRBD2 (5 bases). The CDR3 loop spans 16 amino acids. The germline CDR1 and CDR2 sequences are KGHSH and LQKENI. V lost 2 bases, J lost 2 bases, and 14 bases lay in between. CDR3 DNA sequence: TGTGCCAGCTCACCAATGAGGGAAATAGCCACAGATACGCAGTATTTT. It is translated as CASSPMREIATDTQYF.

This chain connects TRBV20-1 to TRBJ1-1; maybe TRBD1 (6 bases). CDR1 and CDR2 (germline): DFQATT, SNEGSKA (reference sequence). The V end lost 5 bases, the J end lost 10 bases, and 14 bases lay between the germline ends. CDR3 length equals 11 residues. The CDR3 DNA follows: TGCAGTGCTCACGCAACAGGGAGAGCTTTCTTT. Translating it yields CSAHATGRAFF.

This clone was detected only once. The chain is built from TRBV18 and TRBJ2-3; tentatively, D is TRBD2 (5 bases). Trimming left V 6 bases short and J 7 bases short, with 8 bases between. Germline values: CDR1 KGHSH, CDR2 LQKENI. The CDR3 has 11 residues. The chain's CDR3 is CASSTGNTQYF. The CDR3 nucleotides are TGTGCCAGCTCCACCGGGAATACGCAGTATTTT.

This chain connects TRBV9 to TRBJ1-2; 12 positions match TRBD1. The germline gives CDR1 SGDLS, CDR2 YYNGEE. The V segment lost 4 bases and the J segment 4 bases; nucleotides outside the gene matches: 5. The CDR3 has 15 amino acids. DNA for the CDR3: TGTGCCAGCAGCCCGGGACAGGGGGCGATCTATGGCTACACCTTC. Translation gives CASSPGQGAIYGYTF.

The chain combines TRBV5-1 with TRBJ2-1; D perhaps matches TRBD2 (6 bases). With 2 bases removed from V and 9 bases from J, the gap between germline ends came to 15 bases. CDR3 length: 14 residues. From germline, CDR1 is SGHRS and CDR2 YFSETQ. The CDR3 here is CASSFKLTEGEQFF. CDR3 sequence (DNA): TGCGCCAGCAGCTTTAAATTGACGGAGGGTGAGCAGTTCTTC.

V and J are TRBV5-1 and TRBJ1-6; D is unresolved. V was trimmed by 0 bases and J by 6 bases, leaving 13 bases between them. CDR1 SGHRS and CDR2 YFSETQ come from the germline V gene. The CDR3 is made up of 16 amino acids. CDR3 protein: CASSLDEGRSNSPLHF. CDR3 nucleotides: TGCGCCAGCAGCTTGGACGAGGGAAGGAGTAATTCACCCCTCCACTTT.

The V gene is TRBV10-3, the J gene TRBJ2-3; tentatively, D is TRBD1 (6 bases). The CDR3 has 12 residues. Trimming took off 10 bases at V and 0 bases at J, with 8 bases between the two ends. The germline V gene has CDR1 ENHRY and CDR2 SYGVKD. CDR3 sequence reads: CATGQSTDTQYF. The CDR3 DNA sequence: TGTGCCACCGGACAGAGCACAGATACGCAGTATTTT.

This rearrangement joins TRBV6-2 or TRBV6-3 to TRBJ2-3; TRBD2 matches at 9 bases. Germline CDR1 is MNHEY and CDR2 is SVGEGT. CDR3 length: 18 amino acids. J was trimmed by 4 bases and V by 0 bases; bases with no gene match: 11. The CDR3 region is CASSYSSRSGSRPDTQYF. CDR3 coding DNA: TGTGCCAGCAGTTACTCTTCTCGTAGCGGGAGTCGCCCAGATACGCAGTATTTT.

The rearrangement joins TRBV6-4 to TRBJ1-2; 7 bases match TRBD1. Germline assignment: CDR1 MRHNA and CDR2 SNTAGT. This CDR3 region has 16 residues. Unmatched junction bases numbered 8, after V lost 3 bases and J lost 1 base. CDR3 DNA: TGTGCCAGCAGTGAATCCCTGGGACAGTTTAACTATGGCTACACCTTC. Protein sequence: CASSESLGQFNYGYTF.

The V gene is TRBV12-3 or TRBV12-4, the J gene TRBJ2-1; perhaps TRBD2 as D (6 bases). The CDR3 extends over 13 amino acids. V was clipped by 10 bases and J by 5 bases, with 15 bases between them. DNA for the CDR3: TGTGCCACCCAGGGACTCGGGAACAATGAGCAGTTCTTC. Protein product: CATQGLGNNEQFF.

This clone was counted at least ten times. The V gene is TRBV27, the J gene TRBJ1-6; D unclear. From germline, CDR1 is MNHEY and CDR2 SMNVEV (reference sequence). The length of the CDR3 is 10 residues. Trimming removed 6 bases from V and 16 bases from J, with 10 bases in between. The CDR3 protein is CASRKSGLHF. In DNA form, the CDR3 reads TGTGCCAGCAGAAAATCGGGGCTCCACTTT.

The chain recombines TRBV2 with TRBJ2-1, with TRBD2 identical over 9 bases. Per germline, CDR1 SNHLY and CDR2 FYNNEI. The CDR3 spans 14 residues. J lost 9 bases, V lost 3 bases, and 6 bases had no gene match. The CDR3 nucleotides are TGTGCCAGCAGTGAGTCTGCGGGAGGGTTTGAGCAGTTCTTC. Amino acids: CASSESAGGFEQFF.

This clone was observed a few times. V is TRBV15 and J is TRBJ2-1, with D maybe TRBD2 (6 bases). The germline V and J ends were trimmed by 0 bases and 7 bases, with 13 bases remaining between them. Germline-derived CDR1 and CDR2 are LNHNV and YYDKDF (reference sequence). The CDR3 is made up of 15 amino acids. The CDR3 is CATSRDLEGWNEQFF. CDR3 bases: TGTGCCACCAGCAGAGATCTGGAGGGGTGGAATGAGCAGTTCTTC.

J is TRBJ2-1 and V is TRBV19; D gene uncertain. The CDR3 runs to 16 residues. The germline V gene encodes CDR1 LNHDA and CDR2 SQIVND (reference sequence). Deletions cut 1 base from V and 3 bases from J, with 13 bases between. The DNA for the CDR3 is TGTGCCAGTAGTATAGCTGGGCATCGGTACTACAATGAGCAGTTCTTC. It codes for CASSIAGHRYYNEQFF.

The chain couples TRBV28 to TRBJ2-7; 10 positions match TRBD1. V shed 6 bases and J 4 bases; nucleotides not matched to a gene: 6. CDR1 is MDHEN and CDR2 is SYDVKM in the germline V gene. The CDR3 runs to 14 residues. The CDR3 sequence is CASRPGQGNYEQYF. In DNA, the CDR3 is TGTGCCAGCAGACCGGGACAGGGGAATTACGAGCAGTACTTC.

The rearrangement links TRBV4-2 to TRBJ2-5; D call uncertain. The length of the CDR3 is 13 residues. Germline V gene lookup returns CDR1 LGHNA and CDR2 YNFKEQ. V shed 4 bases and J shed 2 bases, with 8 bases lying between them. The CDR3 is CASSPQEQETQYF. The CDR3 bases are TGTGCCAGCAGCCCCCAAGAGCAAGAGACCCAGTACTTC.

The genes are TRBV11-3 and TRBJ2-1; 8 nucleotides align to TRBD2. The CDR3 is 15 residues long. Germline V gives CDR1 SGHNT, CDR2 YENEEA. V shed 4 bases and J 4 bases; nucleotides not matched to a gene: 6. The CDR3 is CASSSSGSAYNEQFF. The CDR3, as DNA: TGTGCCAGCAGCTCCAGCGGGAGTGCGTACAATGAGCAGTTCTTC.

CDR3 sequence reads: CASSLETSSHEQFF. The CDR3 DNA sequence: TGTGCCAGCAGCTTAGAAACAAGTTCCCATGAGCAGTTCTTC. The chain has TRBV11-3 and TRBJ2-1; D uncertain. V shed 0 bases and J shed 8 bases, with 11 bases lying between them. The germline V gene has CDR1 SGHNT and CDR2 YENEEA. The CDR3 has 14 amino acids. Complete variable domain (other parts from reference TRBV11-3 and TRBJ2-1): EAGVVQSPRYKIIEKKQPVAFWCNPISGHNTLYWYLQNLGQGPELLIRYENEEAVDDSQLPKDRFSAERLKGVDSTLKIQPAELGDSAVYLCASSLETSSHEQFFGPGTRLTVL.

This chain joins TRBV27 and TRBJ2-3; the D gene is possibly TRBD2 (5 bases). CDR1 and CDR2 (germline): MNHEY, SMNVEV (reference sequence). The CDR3 covers 15 residues. Trimming removed 5 bases at V and 1 base at J, with 13 bases between. CDR3 coding DNA: TGTGCCAGCAGTCTGCAGCGGAGAGGCACAGATACGCAGTATTTT. Translated, it gives CASSLQRRGTDTQYF.

This clone was counted between two and nine times. The chain uses TRBV5-1 and TRBJ2-1; TRBD2 matches 10 bases. V dropped 0 bases and J dropped 4; count of bases not matched to a gene: 1. Germline V lookup: CDR1 SGHRS, CDR2 YFSETQ. The CDR3 spans 15 residues. Written as DNA, the CDR3 is TGCGCCAGCAGCTTGGCTAGCGGGGGATACAATGAGCAGTTCTTC. This encodes CASSLASGGYNEQFF.

J is TRBJ2-7 and V is TRBV10-3, with D possibly TRBD2 on 5 matching bases. The germline V gene has CDR1 ENHRY and CDR2 SYGVKD. V lost 6 bases to trimming and J lost 3 bases, with 6 bases between them. The CDR3 spans 11 residues. For the CDR3, the DNA is TGTGCCATCAGCCGGGACTACGAGCAGTACTTC. It codes for CAISRDYEQYF.